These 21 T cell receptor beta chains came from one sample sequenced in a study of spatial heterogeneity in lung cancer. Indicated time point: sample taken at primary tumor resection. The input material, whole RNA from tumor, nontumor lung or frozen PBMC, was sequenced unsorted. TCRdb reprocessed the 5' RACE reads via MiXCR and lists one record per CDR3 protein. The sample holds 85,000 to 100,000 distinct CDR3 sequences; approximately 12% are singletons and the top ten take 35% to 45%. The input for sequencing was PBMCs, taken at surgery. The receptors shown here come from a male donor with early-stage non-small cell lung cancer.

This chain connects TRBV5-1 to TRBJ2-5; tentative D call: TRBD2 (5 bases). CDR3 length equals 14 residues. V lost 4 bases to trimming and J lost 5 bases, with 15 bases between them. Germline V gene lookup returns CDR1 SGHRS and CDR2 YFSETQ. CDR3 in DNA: TGCGCCAGCAGCGGGCGGGTAGGGCTGGAGACCCAGTACTTC. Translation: CASSGRVGLETQYF.

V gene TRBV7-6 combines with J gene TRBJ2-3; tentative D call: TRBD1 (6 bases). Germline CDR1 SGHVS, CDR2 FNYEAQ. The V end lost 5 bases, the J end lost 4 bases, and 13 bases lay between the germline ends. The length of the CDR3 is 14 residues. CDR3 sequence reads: CASSARGISDTQYF. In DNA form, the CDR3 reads TGTGCCAGCAGCGCTAGGGGGATCTCAGATACGCAGTATTTT.

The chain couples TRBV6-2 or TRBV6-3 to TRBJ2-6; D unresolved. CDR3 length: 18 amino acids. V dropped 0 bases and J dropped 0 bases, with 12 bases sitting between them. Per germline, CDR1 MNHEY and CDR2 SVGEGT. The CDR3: CASSYSSQLGSGANVLTF. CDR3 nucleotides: TGTGCCAGCAGTTACTCGAGCCAACTCGGCTCTGGGGCCAACGTCCTGACTTTC.

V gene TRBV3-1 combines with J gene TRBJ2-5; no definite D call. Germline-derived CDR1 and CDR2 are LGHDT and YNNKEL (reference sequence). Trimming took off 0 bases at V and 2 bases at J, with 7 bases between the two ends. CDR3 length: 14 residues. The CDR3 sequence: CASSQDHIQETQYF. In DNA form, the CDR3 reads TGTGCCAGCAGCCAAGACCACATTCAAGAGACCCAGTACTTC.

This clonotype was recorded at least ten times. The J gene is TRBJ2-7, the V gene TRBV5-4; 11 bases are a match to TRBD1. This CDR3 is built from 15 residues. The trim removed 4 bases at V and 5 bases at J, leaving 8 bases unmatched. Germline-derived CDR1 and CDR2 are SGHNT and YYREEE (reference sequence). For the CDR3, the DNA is TGTGCCAGCAGCGTCCGGGACAGGGGGATTCACGAGCAGTACTTC. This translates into CASSVRDRGIHEQYF.

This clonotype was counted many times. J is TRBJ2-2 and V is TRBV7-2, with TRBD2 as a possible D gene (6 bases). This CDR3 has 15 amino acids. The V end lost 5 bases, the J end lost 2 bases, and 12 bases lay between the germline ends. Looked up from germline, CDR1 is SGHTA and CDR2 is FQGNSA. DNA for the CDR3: TGTGCCAGCAGCCCTGCAGGGACTAACACCGGGGAGCTGTTTTTT. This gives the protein CASSPAGTNTGELFF.

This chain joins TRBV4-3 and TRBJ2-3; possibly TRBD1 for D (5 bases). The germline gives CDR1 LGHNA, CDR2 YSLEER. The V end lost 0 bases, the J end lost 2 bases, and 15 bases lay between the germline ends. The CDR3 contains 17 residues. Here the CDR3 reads CASSQDSGLGATDTQYF. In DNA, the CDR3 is TGCGCCAGCAGCCAAGATTCCGGCCTAGGGGCCACAGATACGCAGTATTTT.

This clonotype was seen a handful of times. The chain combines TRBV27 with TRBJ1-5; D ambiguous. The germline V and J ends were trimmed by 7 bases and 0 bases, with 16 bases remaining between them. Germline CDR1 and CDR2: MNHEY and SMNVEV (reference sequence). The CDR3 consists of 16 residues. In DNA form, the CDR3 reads TGTGCCAGCATCCTCCTGGTGTGTGGTAGCAATCAGCCCCAGCATTTT. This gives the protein CASILLVCGSNQPQHF.

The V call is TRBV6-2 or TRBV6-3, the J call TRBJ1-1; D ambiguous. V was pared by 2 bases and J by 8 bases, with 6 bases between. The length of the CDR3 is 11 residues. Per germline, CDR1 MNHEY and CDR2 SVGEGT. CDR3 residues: CASSYRKEAFF. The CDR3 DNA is TGTGCCAGCAGTTACAGAAAAGAAGCTTTCTTT.

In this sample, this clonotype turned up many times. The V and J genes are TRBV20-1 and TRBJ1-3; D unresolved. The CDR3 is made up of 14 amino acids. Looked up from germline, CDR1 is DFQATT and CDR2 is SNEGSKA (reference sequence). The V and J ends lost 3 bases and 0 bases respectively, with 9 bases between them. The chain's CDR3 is CSARDSFSGNTIYF. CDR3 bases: TGCAGTGCTAGGGATTCGTTCTCTGGAAACACCATATATTTT.

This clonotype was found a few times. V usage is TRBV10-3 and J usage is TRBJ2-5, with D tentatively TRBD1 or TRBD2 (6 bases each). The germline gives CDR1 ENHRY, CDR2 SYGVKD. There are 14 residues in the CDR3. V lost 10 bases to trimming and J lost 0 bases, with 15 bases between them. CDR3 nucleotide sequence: TGTGCCACCAAGGGGGGAGGCAACCAAGAGACCCAGTACTTC. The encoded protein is CATKGGGNQETQYF.

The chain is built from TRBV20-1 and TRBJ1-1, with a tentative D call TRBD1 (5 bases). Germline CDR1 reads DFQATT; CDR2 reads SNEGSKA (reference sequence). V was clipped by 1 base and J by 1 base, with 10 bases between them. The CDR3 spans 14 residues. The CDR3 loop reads CSARGGTGNTEAFF. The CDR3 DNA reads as TGCAGTGCTAGAGGAGGCACAGGGAACACTGAAGCTTTCTTT.

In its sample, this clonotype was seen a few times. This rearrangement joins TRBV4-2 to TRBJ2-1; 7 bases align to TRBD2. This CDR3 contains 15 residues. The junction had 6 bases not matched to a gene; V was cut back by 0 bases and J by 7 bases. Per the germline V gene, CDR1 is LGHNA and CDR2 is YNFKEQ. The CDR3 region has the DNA TGTGCCAGCAGCCAAGAAGGGGCGGGAGAAAATGAGCAGTTCTTC. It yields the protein CASSQEGAGENEQFF.

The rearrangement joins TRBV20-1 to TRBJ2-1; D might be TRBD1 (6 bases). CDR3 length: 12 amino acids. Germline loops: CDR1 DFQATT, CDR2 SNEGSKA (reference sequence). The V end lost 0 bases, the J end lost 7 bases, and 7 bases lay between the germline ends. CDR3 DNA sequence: TGCAGTGCTAGAGACCAGGGGAATGAGCAGTTCTTC. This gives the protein CSARDQGNEQFF.

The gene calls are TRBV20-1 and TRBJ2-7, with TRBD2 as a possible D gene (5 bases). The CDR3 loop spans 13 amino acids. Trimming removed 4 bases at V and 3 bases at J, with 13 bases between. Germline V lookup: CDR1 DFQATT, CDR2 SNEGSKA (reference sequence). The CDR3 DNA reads TGCAGTGCTACGGTCACCCGGGACTACGAGCAGTACTTC. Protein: CSATVTRDYEQYF.

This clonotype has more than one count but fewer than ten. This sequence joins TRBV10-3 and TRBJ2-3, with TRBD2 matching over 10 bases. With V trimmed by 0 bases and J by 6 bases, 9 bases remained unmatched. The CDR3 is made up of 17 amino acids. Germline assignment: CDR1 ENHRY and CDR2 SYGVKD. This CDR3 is CAISESFQREGPDTQYF. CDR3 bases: TGTGCCATCAGTGAGTCATTCCAGCGGGAGGGCCCGGATACGCAGTATTTT.

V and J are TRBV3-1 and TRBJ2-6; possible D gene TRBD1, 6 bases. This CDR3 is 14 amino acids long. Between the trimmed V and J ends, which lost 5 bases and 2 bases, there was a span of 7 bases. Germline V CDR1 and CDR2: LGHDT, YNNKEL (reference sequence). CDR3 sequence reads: CASSAGAGANVLTF. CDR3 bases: TGTGCCAGCAGCGCAGGGGCTGGGGCCAACGTCCTGACTTTC.

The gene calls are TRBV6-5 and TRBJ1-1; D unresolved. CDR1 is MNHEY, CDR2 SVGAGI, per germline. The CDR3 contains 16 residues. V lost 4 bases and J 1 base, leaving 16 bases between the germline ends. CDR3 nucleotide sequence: TGTGCCAGCAGTTTTGGAGGGCTTAGTGAGAACACTGAAGCTTTCTTT. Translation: CASSFGGLSENTEAFF.

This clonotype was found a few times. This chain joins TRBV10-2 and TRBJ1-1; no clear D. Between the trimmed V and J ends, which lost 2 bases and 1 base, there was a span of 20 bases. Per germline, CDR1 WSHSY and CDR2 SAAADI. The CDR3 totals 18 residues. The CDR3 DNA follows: TGCGCCAGCAGTGAGGATAGAGGGTCAGATGGTCCGAACACTGAAGCTTTCTTT. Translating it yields CASSEDRGSDGPNTEAFF.

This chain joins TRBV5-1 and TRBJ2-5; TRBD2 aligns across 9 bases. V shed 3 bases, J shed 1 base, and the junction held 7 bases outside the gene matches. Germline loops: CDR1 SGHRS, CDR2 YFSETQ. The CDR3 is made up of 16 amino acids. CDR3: CASSSPAGGLQETQYF. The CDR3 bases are TGCGCCAGCAGCTCCCCAGCGGGGGGACTCCAAGAGACCCAGTACTTC.

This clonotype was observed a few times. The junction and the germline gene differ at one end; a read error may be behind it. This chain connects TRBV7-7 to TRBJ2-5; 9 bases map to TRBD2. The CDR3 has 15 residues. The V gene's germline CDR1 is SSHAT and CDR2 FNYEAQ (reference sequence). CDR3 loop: CASSLAGAGQETQYF. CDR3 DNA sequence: TGTGCTAGCAGCTTAGCGGGGGCAGGGCAAGAGACCCAGTACTTC.